This is a list of T cell receptor beta chains from one sample in a study of tumor-infiltrating lymphocytes in localized non-small cell lung cancer. The assay was immunoSEQ multiplex PCR, and TCRdb's table has in-frame clones only and misses some. Here the sample spans 11,000 to 15,000 clones, 65% to 75% being singletons. Material: uninvolved lung tissue not adjacent to the tumor. The origin of the receptors is a human donor with non-small cell lung cancer. The CDR3 runs from the conserved cysteine through the conserved F or W. D genes are given only for firm matches. The size of a clone is reported for some rows only, either as once, few or many, or as a class for expanded clones.

j_gene | abundance | v_gene | d_gene | CDR3nt | CDR3aa
TRBJ2-5 | . | TRBV2 | TRBD2 | TGTGCCAGCAGTTTGGGGACTAGCGGGGAAGAGACCCAGTACTTC | CASSLGTSGEETQYF
TRBJ2-2 | . | TRBV9 | . | TGTGCCAGCAGCTTCGGGCCCCGGGCGGACACCGGGGAGCTGTTTTTT | CASSFGPRADTGELFF
TRBJ1-1 | . | TRBV6-1 | . | TGTGCCAGCAGTGACTCCCTGGCAGGGAACACTGAAGCTTTCTTT | CASSDSLAGNTEAFF
TRBJ2-6 | . | TRBV7-3 | . | TGTGCCAGCAGCCTAACCGGCAACGTCCTGACTTTC | CASSLTGNVLTF
TRBJ1-1 | . | TRBV9 | . | TGTGCCAGCAGCGTAGGTGTAGCCAACACTGAAGCTTTCTTT | CASSVGVANTEAFF
TRBJ2-7 | . | TRBV6-5 | . | TGTGCCAGCAGTTCCGGGGGCGGCGGGTCCTACGAGCAGTACTTC | CASSSGGGGSYEQYF
TRBJ2-3 | . | TRBV28 | . | TGTGCCACCACGATTAGCACAGATACGCAGTATTTT | CATTISTDTQYF
TRBJ2-5 | . | TRBV30 | . | TGTGCCTGGGGGGGCCCGGGAGCAGAGACCCAGTACTTC | CAWGGPGAETQYF
TRBJ2-3 | . | TRBV18 | . | TGTGCCAGCTCACCACCTGACAGGACAGATACGCAGTATTTT | CASSPPDRTDTQYF
TRBJ2-1 | . | TRBV6-6 | . | TGTGCCAGCAGTTACTATCATGAGCAGTTCTTC | CASSYYHEQFF
TRBJ2-2 | once | TRBV6-6 | TRBD2 | TGTGCCAGCAGAACCGGGACTAGTTCCACCGGGGAGCTGTTTTTT | CASRTGTSSTGELFF
TRBJ2-5 | few | TRBV19 | . | TGTGCTGCGGGGCCTACCGGCGTGGAGACCCAGTACTTC | CAAGPTGVETQYF
TRBJ1-5 | . | TRBV28 | TRBD1 | TGTGCCAGCAGTCTCGGACAGGGGTTGGACAATCAGCCCCAGCATTTT | CASSLGQGLDNQPQHF
TRBJ2-5 | once | TRBV5-6 | TRBD1 | TGTGCCAGCAGCATTGTCCGGACAGGGGGTTCGGCCCAGTACTTC | CASSIVRTGGSAQYF
TRBJ2-7 | . | TRBV4-1 | TRBD1 | TGCGCCAGCAGCCAAGTCCCGGGACAGGGGGCATACGAGCAGTACTTC | CASSQVPGQGAYEQYF
TRBJ1-1 | . | TRBV14 | . | TGTGCCAGCAGCCTCCTGGCGGGCAGTCAGAACACTGAAGCTTTCTTT | CASSLLAGSQNTEAFF
TRBJ2-2 | . | TRBV29-1 | . | TGCAGCGGGGGACTTCTCAACACCGGGGAGCTGTTTTTT | CSGGLLNTGELFF
TRBJ2-2 | . | TRBV27 | . | TGTGCCAGCAGAGACCCAACAAACACCGGGGAGCTGTTTTTT | CASRDPTNTGELFF
TRBJ2-1 | few | TRBV7-2 | . | TGTGCCAGCAGCTTAGGGTTTGGAGGCTACAATGAGCAGTTCTTC | CASSLGFGGYNEQFF
TRBJ1-1 | few | TRBV19 | . | TGTGCCAGTAGTATAGGAAGACACTTTGAAGCTTTCTTT | CASSIGRHFEAFF
TRBJ2-7 | . | TRBV7-2 | . | TGTGCCAGCAGCAACATACCGGGAGCCGCCTACGAGCAGTACTTC | CASSNIPGAAYEQYF
TRBJ1-1 | once | TRBV29-1 | . | TGCAGCGCTGACACAGGGTCCTTCACTGAAGCTTTCTTT | CSADTGSFTEAFF
TRBJ2-7 | few | TRBV6-5 | . | TGTGCCAGCAGTTACACCACAGGGCCATCCTACGAGCAGTACTTC | CASSYTTGPSYEQYF
TRBJ2-3 | once | TRBV29-1 | TRBD2 | TGCAGCGTTGAATTCGGGACTAGCGCCCGCCTCGATACGCAGTATTTT | CSVEFGTSARLDTQYF
TRBJ2-6 | . | TRBV2 | . | TGTGCCAGCACCCGAGCGCAGGCTGGGGCCAACGTCCTGACTTTC | CASTRAQAGANVLTF
TRBJ1-2 | few | TRBV5-4 | . | TGTGCCACACGGGCAGTTCTTGCAACCTATGGCTACACCTTC | CATRAVLATYGYTF
TRBJ1-5 | . | TRBV6-6 | TRBD1 | TGTGCCAGCAGCTCCACGGACAGGGGAGGCAATCAGCCCCAGCATTTT | CASSSTDRGGNQPQHF
TRBJ2-2 | . | TRBV27 | . | TGTGCCAGCAGTTCGATTTTCGGGGAGCTGTTTTTT | CASSSIFGELFF
TRBJ2-3 | . | TRBV19 | . | TGTGCCAGTAGTACCCCCTCAGGGGTCGGCACAGATACGCAGTATTTT | CASSTPSGVGTDTQYF
TRBJ2-5 | . | TRBV29-1 | TRBD2 | TGCAGCGTTGTCCCCCTAGCGGGCCGCCCAGAGACCCAGTACTTC | CSVVPLAGRPETQYF
TRBJ2-1 | . | TRBV30 | . | TGTGCCTGGAAAGGGGGTGGGGCTAATGAGCAGTTCTTC | CAWKGGGANEQFF
TRBJ1-4 | . | TRBV5-1 | TRBD1 | TGCGCCAGCAGCCGCACAGGGGGCGCTGGTGAAAAACTGTTTTTT | CASSRTGGAGEKLFF
TRBJ1-3 | once | TRBV5-1 | TRBD1 | TGCGCCAGCAGCTTAAACAGGGGTGGTGGAAACACCATATATTTT | CASSLNRGGGNTIYF
TRBJ2-2 | . | TRBV30 | . | TGTGCCTGGAGTTCTAGCCCAGGAGCCGGGGAGCTGTTTTTT | CAWSSSPGAGELFF
TRBJ2-3 | . | TRBV4-2 | . | TGTGCCAGCAGCCCTAGACAGCTCACAGATACGCAGTATTTT | CASSPRQLTDTQYF
TRBJ1-3 | . | TRBV5-4 | . | TGTGCCAGCAGCCGTTCCGGGCCCGACTCTGGAAACACCATATATTTT | CASSRSGPDSGNTIYF
TRBJ1-1 | . | TRBV27 | . | TGTGCCAGCAGTTTATTTCAGGGTTGGACTGAAGCTTTCTTT | CASSLFQGWTEAFF
TRBJ1-5 | . | TRBV2 | . | TGTGCCAGCAGTGGGGGGGAATTTCAGCCCCAGCATTTT | CASSGGEFQPQHF
TRBJ2-1 | . | TRBV7-2 | TRBD2 | TGTGCCAGCAGCGGAAGAGGGACTAGCGGGAGCTCCTACAATGAGCAGTTCTTC | CASSGRGTSGSSYNEQFF
TRBJ1-4 | . | TRBV11-2 | . | TGTGCCAGCAGCCCTGGCAGCCGGAATGAAAAACTGTTTTTT | CASSPGSRNEKLFF
TRBJ1-1 | . | TRBV5-6 | . | TGTGCCAGCAGCTCTCCCCGGGACGTAATGAACACTGAAGCTTTCTTT | CASSSPRDVMNTEAFF
TRBJ1-6 | . | TRBV5-6 | . | TGTGCCAGCAGCACTTACAGAATAGCTCGTAATTCACCCCTCCACTTT | CASSTYRIARNSPLHF
TRBJ1-2 | . | TRBV6-5 | TRBD1 | TGTGCCAGCAGTTACGGACAGGGGGACTATGGCTACACCTTC | CASSYGQGDYGYTF
TRBJ1-3 | few | TRBV27 | . | TGTGCCAGCAGTCCCTGGCCGTACTCTGGAAACACCATATATTTT | CASSPWPYSGNTIYF
TRBJ1-1 | . | TRBV5-1 | . | TGCGCCAGCAGGTTCGGCAGTACGAACACTGAAGCTTTCTTT | CASRFGSTNTEAFF
TRBJ2-2 | . | TRBV19 | . | TGTGCCAGTAGTATAGAGGACAGCCGACGAGGGGAGCTGTTTTTT | CASSIEDSRRGELFF
TRBJ1-2 | . | TRBV6-5 | TRBD1 | TGTGCCAGCAGTTCCCTCCGGACAGGGCCTAACTATGGCTACACCTTC | CASSSLRTGPNYGYTF
TRBJ1-5 | . | TRBV4-2 | . | TGTGCCAGCAGCCAAACAGGGTTCGGCAATCAGCCCCAGCATTTT | CASSQTGFGNQPQHF
TRBJ1-1 | few | TRBV18 | . | TGTGCCAGCTCACCGGGCGGATCGAACACTGAAGCTTTCTTT | CASSPGGSNTEAFF
TRBJ1-5 | few | TRBV5-4 | . | TGTGCCAGCAGCTTGGCAGGGAACGATCAGCCCCAGCATTTT | CASSLAGNDQPQHF
TRBJ2-5 | . | TRBV7-9 | . | TGTGCCAGCAGCTTGGCCGACGGACCGCAAGAGACCCAGTACTTC | CASSLADGPQETQYF
TRBJ2-4 | . | TRBV30 | . | TGTGCCTGGAGTGTAGGGGCAGGATTCAAAAACATTCAGTACTTC | CAWSVGAGFKNIQYF
TRBJ1-2 | . | TRBV7-8 | . | TGTGCCAGCAGCTTAGAGGGCAGGGGAAATGGCTACACCTTC | CASSLEGRGNGYTF
TRBJ2-5 | . | TRBV28 | . | TGTGCCAGCAGGACGGGGCAAGAGACCCAGTACTTC | CASRTGQETQYF
TRBJ1-1 | . | TRBV30 | . | TGTGCCTGGAGCCCCGGGGGCCCGGGCCCTGAAGCTTTCTTT | CAWSPGGPGPEAFF